The subject of this entry is one T cell receptor beta chain. The antigen remains unidentified. This entry belongs to a study of response to subunit inactivated influenza vaccine. Regarding the study as a whole: Authors suggested seasonal influenza vaccinations each recruit few new T cells.

TCRdb processed the RT-PCR reads anew with MiXCR; each CDR3 protein has one entry. Of more than 400,000 distinct CDR3 sequences listed, approximately 7.3% are singletons. This CDR3 has 16 residues. V was shortened by 0 bases and J by 8 bases, with 17 bases between the two germline ends. CDR1 is MNHEY and CDR2 is SVGAGI in the germline V gene. Material: PBMCs from blood, obtained less than 30 months after vaccination. The TCR was taken from a man aged 45 to 70 who received an inactivated influenza vaccine. The V gene is TRBV6-5, the J gene TRBJ2-1; possibly TRBD2 for D (6 bases). The CDR3 region has the DNA TGTGCCAGCAGTTACTCGGGGGGACTCCGAGACGATGAGCAGTTCTTC. Protein sequence: CASSYSGGLRDDEQFF.